These T cell receptor beta chains were read from a single sample in a study of siplizumab effects on memory and regulatory T cells. Produced via immunoSEQ multiplex PCR; TCRdb's table is partial and in-frame only. This repertoire shows 55,000 to 70,000 clones, more than 85% found once; its top ten account for 30% to 40%. Sequenced: CD8+ T cells sorted from blood. The receptors were gathered from a human donor in good health. CDR3s include the opening cysteine and the closing phenylalanine or tryptophan. A D gene is named only where the DNA matches it firmly. Size tells how often a clone was seen (once, few, many) or the class of an expanded clone, and some rows leave it out.

j_call clone_size d_call v_call cdr3_aa cdr3_nt
TRBJ2-2 . . TRBV5-1 CASSLGHRNTGELFF TGCGCCAGCAGCTTAGGTCACCGGAACACCGGGGAGCTGTTTTTT
TRBJ2-7 . . TRBV21-1 CASSSPVGTQPSYEQYF TGTGCCAGCAGCTCTCCTGTTGGGACACAACCTTCCTACGAGCAGTACTTC
TRBJ2-1 . . TRBV7-2 CASSLFGLNSYNEQFF TGTGCCAGCAGCTTATTCGGCCTGAACTCCTACAATGAGCAGTTCTTC
TRBJ1-1 . . TRBV27 CASSLGRAPLEAFF TGTGCCAGCAGTTTGGGGCGAGCTCCCCTTGAAGCTTTCTTT
TRBJ1-2 . . TRBV28 CASSQIINPSGGEYYGYTF TGTGCCAGCAGCCAAATTATAAACCCCTCGGGGGGTGAATACTATGGCTACACCTTC
TRBJ2-7 . . TRBV7-2 CASSTTNEQYF TGTGCCAGCAGCACAACTAATGAGCAGTACTTC
TRBJ1-1 . . TRBV7-6 CASSPGLEAFF TGTGCCAGCAGCCCAGGACTGGAAGCTTTCTTT
TRBJ2-5 . . TRBV10-3 CAISESPGPETQYF TGTGCCATCAGTGAGTCCCCAGGACCAGAGACCCAGTACTTC
TRBJ2-2 few TRBD2 TRBV4-1 CASSGGGELFF TGCGCCAGCTCGGGGGGCGGGGAGCTGTTTTTT
TRBJ2-7 . . TRBV7-9 CASSLGGDSYEQYF TGTGCCAGCAGCTTAGGGGGGGACTCCTACGAGCAGTACTTC
TRBJ2-1 . TRBD2 TRBV6-4 CASSDSAGEGHNEQFF TGTGCCAGCAGTGACTCGGCGGGAGAGGGCCACAATGAGCAGTTCTTC
TRBJ2-7 . . TRBV7-9 CASSSLEDPAYEQYF TGTGCCAGCAGTTCTCTAGAGGACCCTGCCTACGAGCAGTACTTC
TRBJ1-5 . . TRBV7-9 CASSQGGENQPQHF TGTGCCAGCAGCCAGGGAGGGGAAAATCAGCCCCAGCATTTT
TRBJ2-3 . TRBD2 TRBV27 CASSGLAAGPDTQYF TGTGCCAGCTCCGGACTAGCGGCAGGGCCAGATACGCAGTATTTT
TRBJ2-2 . TRBD1 TRBV29-1 CSASGGQGARMPGELFF TGCAGCGCCTCCGGAGGGCAGGGGGCGCGAATGCCCGGGGAGCTGTTTTTT
TRBJ2-5 . TRBD2 TRBV19 CASSLGLAGGKETQYF TGTGCCAGTAGTCTTGGACTAGCGGGAGGGAAAGAGACCCAGTACTTC
TRBJ2-7 . TRBD1 TRBV7-6 CASSAGQGVDHEQYF TGTGCCAGCAGCGCCGGACAGGGGGTGGACCACGAGCAGTACTTC
TRBJ1-2 . . TRBV15 CATSRDLEDIYGYTF TGTGCCACCAGCAGAGATTTGGAGGACATTTATGGCTACACCTTC
TRBJ2-7 . . TRBV19 CASSIDRAEQYF TGTGCCAGTAGTATAGATAGGGCTGAGCAGTACTTC
TRBJ2-1 . . TRBV13 CASSSTEYNEQFF TGTGCCAGCAGTTCTACAGAATACAATGAGCAGTTCTTC
TRBJ1-1 . TRBD1 TRBV6-5 CATLYRTGAVPEAFF TGTGCCACACTTTACCGGACAGGCGCCGTTCCTGAAGCTTTCTTT
TRBJ1-2 . TRBD1 TRBV29-1 CSVEPWILDRGRIYGYTF TGCAGCGTTGAGCCCTGGATCCTGGACAGGGGTAGGATATATGGCTACACCTTC
TRBJ2-3 . TRBD2 TRBV27 CASRLRSGLAGTSTDTQYF TGTGCCAGCAGGTTAAGGTCGGGACTAGCGGGCACAAGCACAGATACGCAGTATTTT
TRBJ2-1 . TRBD2 TRBV19 CASSGSSGRDEQFF TGTGCCAGTAGTGGCTCTAGCGGTAGGGATGAGCAGTTCTTC
TRBJ2-7 . TRBD1 TRBV6-5 CASSPGTAYEQYF TGTGCCAGCAGTCCCGGGACAGCTTACGAGCAGTACTTC
TRBJ2-2 . . TRBV7-9 CASSPLSEGTGELFF TGTGCCAGCAGCCCCCTCTCCGAGGGAACCGGGGAGCTGTTTTTT
TRBJ2-3 . . TRBV7-3 CASSFSTDTQYF TGTGCCAGCAGCTTTAGCACAGATACGCAGTATTTT
TRBJ2-3 . . TRBV5-1 CASSLVISSTDTQYF TGCGCCAGCAGCTTGGTTATTTCTAGCACAGATACGCAGTATTTT